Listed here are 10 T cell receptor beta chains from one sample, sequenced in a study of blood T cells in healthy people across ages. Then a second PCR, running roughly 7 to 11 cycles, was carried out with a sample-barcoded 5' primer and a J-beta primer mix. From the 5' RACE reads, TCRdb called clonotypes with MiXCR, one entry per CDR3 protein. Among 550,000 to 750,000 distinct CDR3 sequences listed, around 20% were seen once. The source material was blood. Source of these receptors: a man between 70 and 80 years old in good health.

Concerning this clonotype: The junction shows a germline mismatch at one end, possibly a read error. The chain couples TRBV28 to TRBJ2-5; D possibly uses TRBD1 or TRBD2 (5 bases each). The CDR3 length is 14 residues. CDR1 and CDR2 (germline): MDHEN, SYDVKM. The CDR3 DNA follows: TGTGTCAGCAGTCCAAGCTGGGGGCAAGAGACCCAGTACTTC. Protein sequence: CVSSPSWGQETQYF.

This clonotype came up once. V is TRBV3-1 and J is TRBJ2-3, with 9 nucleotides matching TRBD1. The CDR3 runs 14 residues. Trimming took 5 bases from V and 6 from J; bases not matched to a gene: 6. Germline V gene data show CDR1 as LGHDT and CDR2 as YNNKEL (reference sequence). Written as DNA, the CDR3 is TGTGCCAGCAGCTTGAGGACAGGGGAGGATACGCAGTATTTT. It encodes CASSLRTGEDTQYF.

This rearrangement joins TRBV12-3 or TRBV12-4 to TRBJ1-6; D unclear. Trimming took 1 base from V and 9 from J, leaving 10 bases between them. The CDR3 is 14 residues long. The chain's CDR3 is CASSLVRGSSPLHF. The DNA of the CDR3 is TGTGCCAGCAGTTTAGTCCGGGGAAGTTCACCCCTCCACTTT.

The CDR3 spells CATTGQGGSDTQYF. Written as DNA, the CDR3 is TGTGCCACCACGGGGCAGGGCGGATCAGATACGCAGTATTTT. This chain joins TRBV6-5 and TRBJ2-3, with D perhaps being TRBD1 or TRBD2 (5 bases each). V lost 10 bases, J lost 4 bases, and 18 bases lay in between. The CDR3 is 14 residues long. Germline V lookup: CDR1 MNHEY, CDR2 SVGAGI.

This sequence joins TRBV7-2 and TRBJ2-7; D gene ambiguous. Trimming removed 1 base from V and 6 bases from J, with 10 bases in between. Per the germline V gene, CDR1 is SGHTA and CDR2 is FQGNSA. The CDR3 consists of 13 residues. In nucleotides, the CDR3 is TGTGCCAGCAGCTTAGGTGGTAGTACCGAGCAGTACTTC. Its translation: CASSLGGSTEQYF.

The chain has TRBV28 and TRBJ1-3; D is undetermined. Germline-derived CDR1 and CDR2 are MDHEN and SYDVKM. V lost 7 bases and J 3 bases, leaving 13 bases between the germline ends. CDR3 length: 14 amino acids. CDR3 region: CASTSPDRGNTIYF. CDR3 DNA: TGTGCCAGCACCAGTCCGGATCGTGGAAACACCATATATTTT.

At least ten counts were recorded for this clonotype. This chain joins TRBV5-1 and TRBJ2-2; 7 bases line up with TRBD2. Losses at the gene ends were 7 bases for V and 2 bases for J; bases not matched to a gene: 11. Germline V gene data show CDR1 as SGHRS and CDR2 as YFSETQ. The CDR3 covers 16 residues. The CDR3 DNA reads TGCGCCAGCGCTAAAGGGAGCGGGATTAACACCGGGGAGCTGTTTTTT. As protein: CASAKGSGINTGELFF.

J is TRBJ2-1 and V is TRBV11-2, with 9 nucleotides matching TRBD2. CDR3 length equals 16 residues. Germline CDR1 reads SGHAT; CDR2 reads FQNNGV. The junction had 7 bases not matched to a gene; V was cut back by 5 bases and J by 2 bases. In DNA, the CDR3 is TGTGCCAGCAGCCTGACCGGGACTAGCCCCTACAATGAGCAGTTCTTC. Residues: CASSLTGTSPYNEQFF.

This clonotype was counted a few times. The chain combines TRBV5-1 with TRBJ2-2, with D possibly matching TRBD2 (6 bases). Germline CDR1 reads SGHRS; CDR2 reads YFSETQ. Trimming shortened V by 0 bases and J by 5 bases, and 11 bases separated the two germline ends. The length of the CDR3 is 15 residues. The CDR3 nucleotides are TGCGCCAGCAGCTTGGAGGGACTCCTTACCGGGGAGCTGTTTTTT. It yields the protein CASSLEGLLTGELFF.

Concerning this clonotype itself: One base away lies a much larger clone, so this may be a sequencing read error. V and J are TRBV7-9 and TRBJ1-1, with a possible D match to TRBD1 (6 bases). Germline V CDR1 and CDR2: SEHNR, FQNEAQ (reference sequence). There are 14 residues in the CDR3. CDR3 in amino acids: CSSSLGQINTEAFF. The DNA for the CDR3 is TGTTCCAGCAGCTTAGGACAGATAAACACTGAAGCTTTCTTT. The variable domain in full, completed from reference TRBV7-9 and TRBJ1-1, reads DTGVSQNPRHKITKRGQNVTFRCDPISEHNRLYWYRQTLGQGPEFLTYFQNEAQLEKSRLLSDRFSAERPKGSFSTLEIQRTEQGDSAMYLCSSSLGQINTEAFFGQGTRLTVV.